A single sample is the source of the 10 T cell receptor beta chains below, sequenced in a study of cytomegalovirus exposure and HLA in healthy donors. Here immunoSEQ multiplex PCR was the method, and the copy in TCRdb shows in-frame clones only, minus some. The data hold under 100,000 clones, with roughly 97% observed a single time. The sample taken for sequencing was PBMCs. These receptors all come from a man aged 18 to 29 in good health and CMV-seronegative.

This rearrangement joins TRBV5-1 to TRBJ2-3; 10 positions match TRBD2. Losses at the gene ends were 0 bases for V and 2 bases for J; bases not matched to a gene: 6. Germline V gene lookup returns CDR1 SGHRS and CDR2 YFSETQ. The CDR3 consists of 17 residues. CDR3 sequence reads: CASSLELAGSPTDTQYF. As DNA, the CDR3 is TGCGCCAGCAGCTTGGAACTAGCGGGGAGTCCCACAGATACGCAGTATTTT. Together with reference TRBV5-1 and TRBJ2-3, the CDR3 gives the full variable domain: KAGVTQTPRYLIKTRGQQVTLSCSPISGHRSVSWYQQTPGQGLQFLFEYFSETQRNKGNFPGRFSGRQFSNSRSEMNVSTLELGDSALYLCASSLELAGSPTDTQYFGPGTRLTVL.

This chain joins TRBV9 and TRBJ2-2; 7 nucleotides agree with TRBD2. Germline lookup yields CDR1 SGDLS and CDR2 YYNGEE. The CDR3 runs 14 residues. Trimming removed 0 bases from V and 7 bases from J; junction bases left unmatched: 3. CDR3 sequence (DNA): TGTGCCAGCAGCGTAGGCGGGAGTGTCGGGGAGCTGTTTTTT. Residues: CASSVGGSVGELFF.

This rearrangement joins TRBV27 to TRBJ1-2, with 8 bases fitting TRBD1. In germline, CDR1 is MNHEY, CDR2 SMNVEV (reference sequence). J was trimmed by 3 bases and V by 4 bases; bases with no gene match: 10. The CDR3 length is 16 residues. CDR3 coding DNA: TGTGCCAGCAGTTCCAAAACGACGGGACAGGACTATGGCTACACCTTC. It codes for CASSSKTTGQDYGYTF.

The chain couples TRBV11-2 to TRBJ2-1, with D possibly being TRBD2 (6 bases). Trimming removed 0 bases from V and 0 bases from J, with 9 bases in between. This CDR3 is 16 amino acids long. The germline CDR1 and CDR2 sequences are SGHAT and FQNNGV. The CDR3, as DNA: TGTGCCAGCAGCTTAGATTGGGGGGACTCCTACAATGAGCAGTTCTTC. This gives the protein CASSLDWGDSYNEQFF.

The V gene is TRBV2, the J gene TRBJ2-5, with a tentative D call TRBD2 (6 bases). The length of the CDR3 is 13 residues. V lost 6 bases and J 2 bases, leaving 10 bases between the germline ends. Germline CDR1 SNHLY, CDR2 FYNNEI. This CDR3 is CASSRDLQETQYF. Here the CDR3 DNA reads TGTGCCAGCAGCAGGGACTTACAAGAGACCCAGTACTTC.

This clone showed up just a few times. The V and J genes are TRBV11-2 and TRBJ1-3; D may be TRBD1 (6 bases). CDR1 and CDR2 (germline): SGHAT, FQNNGV. The V end was cut by 6 bases, the J end by 0 bases, with 15 bases between. The CDR3 is 16 residues long. CDR3 loop: CASSSLRGSSGNTIYF. The CDR3 bases are TGTGCCAGCAGTTCCCTGAGGGGGTCCTCTGGAAACACCATATATTTT.

The J gene is TRBJ2-2, the V gene TRBV11-1; D gene ambiguous. The ends were cut back, 6 bases at V and 8 bases at J, with 10 bases in the middle. Germline V gene data show CDR1 as SGHAT and CDR2 as FQDESV (reference sequence). The CDR3 extends over 12 amino acids. In DNA, the CDR3 is TGTGCCAGCAGTTTACTACGGGGGGAGCTGTTTTTT. Translation: CASSLLRGELFF.

The chain recombines TRBV9 with TRBJ2-2; 8 bases are a match to TRBD1. CDR1 and CDR2 (germline): SGDLS, YYNGEE. CDR3 length: 17 amino acids. V shed 2 bases, J shed 6 bases, and the junction held 12 bases outside the gene matches. The CDR3 coding sequence is TGTGCCAGCAGCGTTTTCTCAGGGGACAGGACTCCCGGGGAGCTGTTTTTT. This translates into CASSVFSGDRTPGELFF.

The V gene is TRBV6-6, the J gene TRBJ2-2; 7 bases are a match to TRBD1. Germline CDR1 is MNHNY and CDR2 is SVGAGI (reference sequence). The CDR3 has 15 residues. V shed 8 bases and J 4 bases; nucleotides not matched to a gene: 10. The CDR3, as DNA: TGTGCCAGCTCTACAGGGGTAATTGGCACCGGGGAGCTGTTTTTT. As protein: CASSTGVIGTGELFF.

The rearrangement links TRBV7-8 to TRBJ2-4; D perhaps matches TRBD2 (5 bases). The CDR3 runs 14 residues. Trimming removed 2 bases from V and 5 bases from J, with 10 bases in between. Germline CDR1 SGHVS, CDR2 FQNEAQ. The CDR3, as DNA: TGTGCCAGCAGCTTACTTAGCGTCGAAAACATTCAGTACTTC. Translation: CASSLLSVENIQYF. Filled out from reference TRBV7-8 and TRBJ2-4, the complete variable domain reads GAGVSQSPRYKVAKRGQDVALRCDPISGHVSLFWYQQALGQGPEFLTYFQNEAQLDKSGLPSDRFFAERPEGSVSTLKIQRTQQEDSAVYLCASSLLSVENIQYFGAGTRLSVL.